The rows below give T cell receptor beta chains drawn from one sample of a study of OX40 agonist ivuxolimab in advanced cancers. TCRdb keeps only in-frame clones here, not all; method: immunoSEQ multiplex PCR. The table lists tens of thousands of clones, 85% to 90% of them singletons. The sample consisted of CD4+ or CD8+ T cells sorted from blood, taken in a trial of the OX40 agonist ivuxolimab. The receptor source for this set is an adult with an advanced solid tumor such as melanoma, head and neck, liver or kidney cancer. The conserved cysteine and the conserved F or W are not part of the CDR3 here. Clone size appears in some rows only: once, few, many, or a class for an expanded clone.

J | length | V | size | CDR3
TRBJ1-5 | 12 | TRBV27 | . | ASSFRGTYLPQH
TRBJ2-2 | 12 | TRBV6-5 | . | ASSYSGAQGELF
TRBJ2-5 | 12 | TRBV14 | . | ASSQDPLEETQY
TRBJ1-1 | 13 | TRBV9 | . | ASSVDGALTTEAF
TRBJ2-3 | 12 | TRBV4-1 | once | ASSPPSSADTQY
TRBJ1-2 | 10 | TRBV28 | once | ASSLTNYGYT
TRBJ2-3 | 18 | TRBV27 | . | ASSKSGLAGGLWGTDTQY
TRBJ1-1 | 12 | TRBV11-2 | . | ASSFRTGNTEAF
TRBJ1-1 | 13 | TRBV5-1 | . | ASSSGTGMNTEAF
TRBJ1-3 | 14 | TRBV5-1 | . | ASSLNSRLSGNTIY
TRBJ1-1 | 12 | TRBV10-3 | once | AIRRGGENTEAF
TRBJ2-3 | 9 | TRBV6-5 | . | ASKSTDTQY
TRBJ1-6 | 13 | TRBV10-2 | . | ASSTAQGVNSPLH
TRBJ2-5 | 14 | TRBV19 | once | ASSPRQGARTETQY
TRBJ2-1 | 10 | TRBV6-6 | . | ASSLTAGGGF
TRBJ2-2 | 14 | TRBV11-3 | . | ASSLWTAEGTGELF
TRBJ2-5 | 15 | TRBV2 | . | ASRPGLAVMGQETQY
TRBJ2-7 | 13 | TRBV7-6 | . | ASSLSPTGSYEQY
TRBJ2-6 | 15 | TRBV7-6 | . | ASSERFSQSRANVLT
TRBJ1-2 | 11 | TRBV4-2 | . | ASSETGGDGYT
TRBJ2-5 | 12 | TRBV5-4 | . | ASSSQGGSETQY
TRBJ2-7 | 14 | TRBV9 | . | ASSANQRDRINEQY
TRBJ1-2 | 13 | TRBV5-1 | . | ASSFLDRGAGGYT
TRBJ2-7 | 13 | TRBV4-1 | . | ASSQDQGFTYEQY
TRBJ2-1 | 12 | TRBV27 | . | ASSLSVVRNEQF
TRBJ1-1 | 13 | TRBV27 | . | ASSLSPTRGTEAF